The 20 T cell receptor beta chains listed next were all sequenced from one sample in a study of cytomegalovirus exposure and HLA in healthy donors. Both 60 Vbeta primers and 13 Jbeta primers went into the PCR. The data were produced by immunoSEQ multiplex PCR, yet TCRdb's version contains in-frame clones alone and is incomplete. The sample totals about 38,000 clones. The sample was PBMCs. Source of these receptors: a man aged 40-49 years in good health and CMV-seropositive.

The genes are TRBV7-2 and TRBJ1-3; a possible D gene is TRBD1 (5 bases). Trimming shortened V by 7 bases and J by 0 bases, and 10 bases separated the two germline ends. The germline V gene encodes CDR1 SGHTA and CDR2 FQGNSA. There are 14 residues in the CDR3. The CDR3 coding sequence is TGTGCCAGCAATCAGGACATCTCTGGAAACACCATATATTTT. As protein: CASNQDISGNTIYF.

The genes are TRBV6-1 and TRBJ2-1; 10 nucleotides agree with TRBD2. The length of the CDR3 is 16 residues. The V and J ends lost 3 bases and 7 bases, in that order; junction bases with no gene match: 9. Germline CDR1 is MNHNS and CDR2 is SASEGT. The CDR3 region has the DNA TGTGCCAGCAGTGACGAGGGGAGCGGGAGGGCGAATGAGCAGTTCTTC. Encoded protein: CASSDEGSGRANEQFF.

The chain is built from TRBV7-9 and TRBJ1-2, with TRBD1 matching 8 bases. The V gene's germline CDR1 is SEHNR and CDR2 FQNEAQ (reference sequence). This CDR3 contains 12 residues. V was clipped by 5 bases and J by 7 bases; unmatched bases: 3. The CDR3 region is CASSPGQAGYTF. The DNA for the CDR3 is TGTGCCAGCAGCCCGGGACAGGCTGGCTACACCTTC.

This rearrangement joins TRBV7-2 to TRBJ2-2; 7 bases are a match to TRBD2. Losses at the gene ends were 1 base for V and 5 bases for J; bases not matched to a gene: 7. Germline V CDR1 and CDR2: SGHTA, FQGNSA. The CDR3 consists of 16 residues. CDR3 nucleotide sequence: TGTGCCAGCAGCTTAGTGGCGGGAGCGCGAACCGGGGAGCTGTTTTTT. This gives the protein CASSLVAGARTGELFF.

The rearrangement links TRBV30 to TRBJ1-2; 9 bases match TRBD1. Germline CDR1 reads GTSNPN; CDR2 reads SVGIG (reference sequence). The V and J ends lost 2 bases and 4 bases, in that order; junction bases with no gene match: 2. The CDR3 spans 13 residues. The CDR3 sequence is CAWSQQGAYGYTF. As DNA, the CDR3 is TGTGCCTGGAGTCAACAGGGGGCCTATGGCTACACCTTC.

The genes are TRBV9 and TRBJ2-2; 7 nucleotides match TRBD2. From germline, CDR1 is SGDLS and CDR2 YYNGEE. The CDR3 sequence is 16 residues long. The trim removed 0 bases at V and 2 bases at J, leaving 4 bases unmatched. The CDR3: CASSVGPGGNTGELFF. DNA of the CDR3: TGTGCCAGCAGCGTAGGACCGGGAGGAAACACCGGGGAGCTGTTTTTT.

The chain employs TRBV10-3 and TRBJ1-1; tentatively, D is TRBD1 (5 bases). Germline V lookup: CDR1 ENHRY, CDR2 SYGVKD. Trimming took off 7 bases at V and 0 bases at J, with 9 bases between the two ends. This CDR3 has 13 residues. The CDR3 coding sequence is TGTGCCATCACCGACAGACTGAACACTGAAGCTTTCTTT. It codes for CAITDRLNTEAFF.

This chain's CDR3 is CASSPYSGRGTDTQYF. CDR3 sequence (DNA): TGTGCCAGTAGTCCCTATAGCGGGAGGGGCACAGATACGCAGTATTTT. This chain links TRBV19 with TRBJ2-3; 11 bases are a match to TRBD2. There are 16 residues in the CDR3. V was clipped by 5 bases and J by 1 base; unmatched bases: 5. Germline V gene data show CDR1 as LNHDA and CDR2 as SQIVND (reference sequence).

The chain couples TRBV7-2 to TRBJ2-5; D is unclear. The CDR3 has 15 residues. Germline CDR1 SGHTA, CDR2 FQGNSA. Trimming removed 3 bases from V and 0 bases from J, with 11 bases in between. The CDR3, as DNA: TGTGCCAGCAGCTTGAGTGTTTCCAACCAAGAGACCCAGTACTTC. Translation: CASSLSVSNQETQYF.

The chain is built from TRBV7-9 and TRBJ2-2; D gene uncertain. CDR3 size: 13 residues. From germline, CDR1 is SEHNR and CDR2 FQNEAQ (reference sequence). V was cut by 4 bases and J by 1 base, with 4 bases left in between. The CDR3 DNA reads TGTGCCAGCAGCTCGCGGAACACCGGGGAGCTGTTTTTT. Translation: CASSSRNTGELFF.

The chain joins TRBV5-1 to TRBJ2-1; 7 nucleotides align to TRBD2. CDR1 is SGHRS, CDR2 YFSETQ, per germline. V lost 1 base to trimming and J lost 3 bases; unmatched junction nucleotides: 13. There are 18 residues in the CDR3. This CDR3 is CASSLLASGGTYYNEQFF. The CDR3 DNA sequence: TGCGCCAGCAGCTTGTTGGCTAGCGGAGGGACCTACTACAATGAGCAGTTCTTC. Full variable domain (missing parts from reference TRBV5-1 and TRBJ2-1): KAGVTQTPRYLIKTRGQQVTLSCSPISGHRSVSWYQQTPGQGLQFLFEYFSETQRNKGNFPGRFSGRQFSNSRSEMNVSTLELGDSALYLCASSLLASGGTYYNEQFFGPGTRLTVL.

As to this clone: The identical CDR3 is also encoded by other nucleotide sequences in the sample. This chain joins TRBV5-1 and TRBJ1-2, with D unresolved. Germline V gene data show CDR1 as SGHRS and CDR2 as YFSETQ. The V gene lost 0 bases and the J gene lost 1 base, with 7 bases spanning the gap. This CDR3 spans 14 amino acids. In nucleotides, the CDR3 is TGCGCCAGCAGCTTGGTTTCCTTTAACTATGGCTACACCTTC. Encoded protein: CASSLVSFNYGYTF.

The chain combines TRBV7-2 with TRBJ1-2, with 7 bases identical to TRBD1. Germline loops: CDR1 SGHTA, CDR2 FQGNSA. With V trimmed by 5 bases and J by 4 bases, 4 bases remained unmatched. This CDR3 spans 13 amino acids. The CDR3 DNA sequence: TGTGCCAGCAGCCGCGAGGGGGCCTATGGCTACACCTTC. Protein: CASSREGAYGYTF.

This chain links TRBV5-5 with TRBJ2-5; 7 nucleotides align to TRBD1. CDR1 and CDR2 (germline): SGHKS, YYEKEE (reference sequence). V lost 4 bases, J lost 5 bases, and 5 bases stayed unmatched. The CDR3 length is 13 residues. The CDR3 loop is CASSPGTAETQYF. Here the CDR3 DNA reads TGTGCCAGCAGCCCCGGGACAGCGGAGACCCAGTACTTC.

With regard to this clone: Additional DNA sequences in this sample encode the identical CDR3. The V gene is TRBV13, the J gene TRBJ1-2, with D unresolved. The germline V gene encodes CDR1 PRHDT and CDR2 FYEKMQ (reference sequence). The CDR3 sequence is 15 residues long. V was shortened by 0 bases and J by 0 bases, with 8 bases between the two germline ends. CDR3 nucleotide sequence: TGTGCCAGCAGCTTAGGCAGCCTAGCTAACTATGGCTACACCTTC. Its translation is CASSLGSLANYGYTF.

The chain combines TRBV14 with TRBJ2-7; 11 bases line up with TRBD2. V trimming: 3 bases; J trimming: 4 bases; junction bases outside the gene matches: 5. This CDR3 region has 15 residues. The germline CDR1 and CDR2 sequences are SGHDN and FVKESK. The CDR3 nucleotides read TGTGCCAGCAGCCAGATTAGCGGGAGGGCGTACGAGCAGTACTTC. Protein: CASSQISGRAYEQYF. The variable domain in full, completed from reference TRBV14 and TRBJ2-7, reads EAGVTQFPSHSVIEKGQTVTLRCDPISGHDNLYWYRRVMGKEIKFLLHFVKESKQDESGMPNNRFLAERTGGTYSTLKVQPAELEDSGVYFCASSQISGRAYEQYFGPGTRLTVT.

The rearrangement links TRBV2 to TRBJ2-5; the match to TRBD2 covers 10 bases. V shed 7 bases and J 2 bases; nucleotides not matched to a gene: 7. CDR1 SNHLY and CDR2 FYNNEI come from the germline V gene. The CDR3 is 15 residues long. The CDR3 sequence is CASNGLAGEQETQYF. CDR3 bases: TGTGCCAGCAATGGCCTAGCGGGGGAACAAGAGACCCAGTACTTC.

The V gene is TRBV5-1, the J gene TRBJ2-6; TRBD1 agrees at 10 bases. The CDR3 totals 18 residues. The germline gives CDR1 SGHRS, CDR2 YFSETQ. Germline trimming cut 2 bases from V and 1 base from J; bases unmatched to any gene: 6. CDR3 in amino acids: CASSLPGTGVSGANVLTF. DNA for the CDR3: TGCGCCAGCAGCTTACCCGGGACAGGGGTTTCTGGGGCCAACGTCCTGACTTTC.

The chain has TRBV6-4 and TRBJ2-1, with TRBD2 identical over 11 bases. Germline V gene sequence: CDR1 MRHNA, CDR2 SNTAGT. This CDR3 spans 16 amino acids. Trimming removed 0 bases from V and 9 bases from J; junction bases left unmatched: 7. CDR3 in DNA: TGTGCCAGCAGTGACTCAACTAGCGGGAGCAGGTCTGAGCAGTTCTTC. It codes for CASSDSTSGSRSEQFF.

The CDR3 spells CASSTTGQGGTDTQYF. DNA for the CDR3: TGTGCCAGCAGTACTACCGGACAGGGGGGAACAGATACGCAGTATTTT. The genes are TRBV28 and TRBJ2-3, with 10 bases matching TRBD1. The germline V gene has CDR1 MDHEN and CDR2 SYDVKM. The CDR3 sequence is 16 residues long. J lost 3 bases, V lost 5 bases, and 8 bases had no gene match.